Below, one T cell receptor (beta chain) is given with its context. It has no known antigen specificity. It has no much larger one-base neighbor in the sample; base qualities were not kept. Its CDR3 holds 15 amino acids, cysteine through phenylalanine. The retained sequence is limited to the CDR3, 45 bases, with the frame set at the first base. The junction carries 14 bases between V and J, which are trimmed by 0 bases and 6 bases respectively. The CDR1 and CDR2 encoded by the germline V gene (reference sequence) are WNHNN and SYGVQD. Patients with a history of autoimmune disease or receiving systemic immunosuppression were excluded from the trial. Peripheral blood for TCR sequencing was collected from all dose cohorts at baseline, on cycle 4 day 1, and on cycle 7 day 1. The samples were drawn from a first-in-human, open-label, multicenter phase I dose-escalation trial of ivuxolimab. Adults with locally advanced or metastatic melanoma, renal cell carcinoma, hepatocellular carcinoma or head and neck squamous cell carcinoma were enrolled in the trial. Before TCR sequencing, CD4+ and CD8+ T cells were separately sorted from peripheral blood.

The data originate from a study of OX40 agonist ivuxolimab in advanced cancers. In terms of the full investigation: Ivuxolimab was an agonistic, fully human IgG2 monoclonal antibody directed against OX40 (CD134), a costimulatory receptor. The point of sequencing TCRbeta in the periphery was to test whether ivuxolimab changed TCR sequence diversity and drove clonal T-cell expansion. The paper covers the monotherapy dose-escalation part of the phase I ivuxolimab trial, which included N of about 50 patients. Intravenous ivuxolimab was administered to patients every 2 weeks at six dose levels: 0.01, 0.1, 0.3, 1.5, 3 and 10 mg/kg. A male proportion of 70% to 90% and a mean age of 60 years, ranging from roughly 23 to 90, were recorded for the dose-escalation cohort. Of the approximately 53 patients in dose escalation, around 19 had hepatocellular carcinoma, approximately 15 had melanoma, 9 had renal cell carcinoma and 9 had head and neck cancer. Patients were allowed to have had prior anti-PD-1, anti-PD-L1 or anti-CTLA-4 therapy, and 30% to 40% of the dose-escalation patients had previously received checkpoint inhibitors. Partial responses were achieved by three dose-escalation patients, of whom one had hepatocellular carcinoma and two had cutaneous melanoma.

Points the paper makes about the study in general: Antigen specificity was not determined for the clonally expanded peripheral T cells. After ivuxolimab, more expanded clones were found on average in CD8+ T cells than in CD4+ T cells. At doses of 0.1 to 3.0 mg/kg, clonal expansion of both CD4+ and CD8+ blood T cells was observed from baseline to week 6. Low levels of normalized T-cell clonal expansion were also seen in some patients who did not respond. In the 0.1-3.0 mg/kg groups, partial responders had among the lowest normalized peripheral clonal expansion, particularly in CD8+ T cells.

To sequence the TCRbeta CDR3 region, genomic DNA was isolated from the sorted cells. The immunoSEQ Assay was used for sequencing of TCRbeta CDR3 regions. TCRdb took this table from immuneACCESS and kept in-frame rearrangements with V and J called. Such tables lack part of the clones; where checked against another copy, unresolved V genes explain under half of the gap, and the rest is unexplained. Counted in this sample were some 50,000 clones; around 81% of them appeared once. The top ten clones comprise over 5% of the sample. The sequencing used CD4+ or CD8+ T cells sorted from blood, collected in a trial of the OX40 agonist ivuxolimab. This sequence uses TRBV10-1 and TRBJ1-2; the D gene lacks a confident call. The TCR was taken from an adult with an advanced solid tumor such as melanoma, head and neck, liver or kidney cancer. The CDR3 reads as follows: CASSESMSKADGYTF. Here is the DNA: TGCGCCAGCAGTGAGTCGATGTCAAAGGCGGATGGCTACACCTTC.